The T cell receptor (beta chain) under discussion was sequenced for a study of cytomegalovirus exposure and HLA in healthy donors (dated 2017 in TCRdb). Background for the entire study: An earlier analysis of several hundred of the donors reported around 280 Gb of sequence data and 90 million to 120 million unique TCR beta sequences obtained from about 180 million T cells. The number of typed donors differed by locus: about 629-640 for A, B, C, DRB1 and DQB1; approximately 520 for DQA1; some 610 for DPA1; and roughly 450 for DPB1. Genome-wide SNP genotypes for about three fifths of the roughly 670 donors were used in a later genetic analysis, which treated that subset as a discovery cohort. Rather than using new phenotypic data, the later analysis identified candidate immune exposures from TCR beta sequences and from how often those sequences occurred across donors. Class I and class II HLA loci were covered by the typing at four-digit resolution. Of the approximately 370 genotyped donors, 70% to 90% were placed in the genetic ancestry cluster associated with self-reported Caucasian donors. A separate validation cohort of 100 to 150 different subjects was used in addition to the 666-subject first cohort. An early release covering just under 650 HLA-typed donors comprised about 310 gigabases of sequencing data and tens of millions of unique TCR sequences. Because of strong linkage in the cohort, a handful of DR-DQ haplotypes were treated as single units for association and clustering. The study profiled the T cell repertoires of approximately 700 subjects by immunosequencing and related them to cytomegalovirus serostatus. All discovery cohort repertoires had been generated on a single sequencing platform. In an earlier analysis of around 540 of the donors, high-throughput TCR beta sequencing was used to judge whether each TCR beta V gene segment behaved as functional or pseudogenic. Donor age, sex, ethnicity and CMV serostatus were compiled alongside the repertoire data. To predict cytomegalovirus infection status, the study brought together high-throughput TCR immunosequencing, statistical association of individual TCRs with disease status, and machine learning. A later analysis re-analyzed previously published TCR beta repertoires from 600 to 850 donors and added high-resolution HLA genotyping to study TCR occurrence patterns. The study aimed to test whether cataloging public T cell receptors could reveal signatures of past pathogen exposure. Among 398 genotyped donors of the cohort, an average of approximately 250,000 unique TCR beta nucleotide sequences were sequenced per donor, 15% to 20% of them non-productive. Beyond this particular receptor, the publication reports: A cluster of highly shared sequence variants was judged likely to represent a technical artifact of the sequencing pipeline. A further reported finding was that TCR beta sequences accurately predicted the HLA-A and HLA-B alleles for most subjects in the first cohort. Because the 87-base-pair reads could not distinguish some IMGT-functional V segments, including TRBV6-2 and TRBV6-3, those segments were excluded. Broadly in line with IMGT annotations, most TCR beta V segments showed up in productive rearrangements about 87% or about 30% of the time in an earlier analysis of around 550 of the donors. V-gene and J-gene trimming of TCR beta chains was associated with a missense DCLRE1C variant in a later genetic analysis, and the association was replicated in an independent cohort. According to the authors, the approach could potentially be generalized to other disease states and immunological phenotypes. The classifier was reported to diagnose cytomegalovirus status with high specificity and sensitivity in both the original cohort and the validation cohort. A later analysis associated about 17,000 TCR beta sequences with specific HLA alleles at a false discovery rate of 0.05. The presence/absence analyses assumed that sequencing depth was roughly uniform across donors, and that assumption may not be true. For the cohort, immune exposure information was limited to CMV serostatus. The study gave a list of 150 to 200 TCR beta chains associated with cytomegalovirus. Three of the identified cytomegalovirus-associated TCR beta chains were confirmed in vitro to be specific for cytomegalovirus antigens. In this cohort, only TCR beta chains were sequenced, and detectable features were limited by the absence of alpha or paired-chain data. According to a later analysis, most CMV-associated TCR beta chains appeared to be HLA-restricted, and the HLA associations seemed to be driven largely by CMV exposure. Correlated functional status among segregating V segments might reflect linkage disequilibrium, but an unknown experimental factor could not be ruled out. Because some donors lacked HLA typing at each locus, the association tests relied only on the typed subset. Most TCR sequences were seen in very few donors, while some public TCRs were found in many individuals. According to a later genetic analysis, donors in an Asian-associated ancestry cluster had fewer N-insertions in productive TCRs than the approximately 710-donor mean. Around 16 rarely observed V segments, including chromosome 9 orphons, were excluded from the earlier analysis of several hundred of the donors because counts were too low. According to a later analysis, parvovirus B19, influenza, CMV and Epstein-Barr virus appeared linked to several top co-occurrence clusters. In a later analysis, the rate of TCR association differed among HLA loci, with DRB1 alleles having the most associated TCRs and HLA-C alleles having the fewest. When HLA alleles, especially DR and DQ, strongly co-occurred, attributing TCR associations to individual alleles was difficult. In a later analysis, HLA-associated TCR beta chains showed more clonal expansion and lower generation probabilities than non-associated chains that were equally common.

Details on this clone: Its cognate antigen has yet to be identified. No base qualities exist here, and no much larger clone lies one base off it.

The cohort was made up of 666 healthy bone marrow donors. At the time of sampling, all cohort members were nominally healthy, though unrecorded immune exposures were likely present. The donor tested CMV seropositive, placing the donor among the approximately 290 seropositive members of the cohort. A peripheral blood sample was provided by each donor, and peripheral blood mononuclear cells were used for TCR beta sequencing. The Qiagen DNeasy Blood Extraction Kit was used to extract genomic DNA from the blood cell samples. The germline V and J ends show losses of 2 bases and 1 base respectively, and no gene match explains 8 bases of the junction. From the cysteine through the phenylalanine, the CDR3 covers 17 amino acids. Just the 51-base CDR3 DNA is kept, in frame starting at base 1. The germline V gene provides CDR1 MNHNS and CDR2 SASEGT. The protocol used for the library was the immunoSEQ multiplex PCR assay. The multiplex PCR relied on a mix of 60 forward primers for TCR Vbeta segments and 13 reverse primers for TCR Jbeta segments. A multiplex PCR assay on genomic DNA amplified the CDR3 region of rearranged TCR beta genes. The Illumina HiSeq System was used to sequence the amplified TCR beta libraries as 87-base-pair reads. Processing in the source paper ran as follows. A later analysis counted tens of millions of unique TCR beta chains across the 700 or so repertoires, and some 11 million of these chains were shared by at least two donors. A nearest-neighbor algorithm error-corrected the raw reads and collapsed the reads into unique sequences, merging closely related sequences to remove PCR and sequencing errors. To assign V, D and J gene segments, CDR3 sequences were aligned to IMGT reference sequences. Each retained sequence needed at least a six-nucleotide match to both a V gene segment and a J gene segment. A rearrangement was called productive if the CDR3 had no stop codons and remained in frame with V and J, and every other rearrangement was called non-productive. Following IMGT convention, CDR3 was defined as the stretch from the second conserved V-encoded cysteine to the conserved J-encoded phenylalanine. The earlier analysis of 550 to 650 of the donors excluded any sequence lacking an unambiguous match to a single V gene segment. In an earlier analysis of 500 to 750 of the donors, V segments were called functional above 56.7% productive rearrangements and were called segregating when the between-donor standard deviation exceeded 5%. A statistical classification framework was built to diagnose cytomegalovirus status from the catalog of TCR beta chain sequences. In a later analysis, V and J genes were assigned by comparing TCR nucleotide sequences against IMGT/GENE-DB human TR gene sequences. In a later analysis, CDR3 sequences and most-parsimonious VDJ recombination scenarios were assigned using the TCRdist pipeline. In a later analysis, each TCR beta chain was defined by its CDR3 amino acid sequence together with its V-gene family, and reads without a unique V-gene family were excluded. To address suspected cross-contamination and a sequencing artifact, a later analysis removed 550 to 750 highly shared, low-generation-probability nucleotide sequences. In a later analysis, a clonal expansion index for each public chain was calculated from normalized within-repertoire ranks of inferred template counts. Generation probabilities in a later analysis came from a VDJ recombination model fitted to out-of-frame rearrangements, and those results were checked against IGoR. In a later analysis, TCR-TCR, TCR-HLA and TCR-CMV co-occurrence was scored with hypergeometric tests, and a repertoire-size bias correction was applied to TCR pairs. A later analysis estimated false discovery rates by permuting HLA or CMV assignments 20 times. In a later analysis, co-occurring TCRs were grouped with DBSCAN, and TCRdist sequence similarity was added when clustering was performed within HLA-allele-positive subsets. Repertoires with fewer than 30,000 or more than 120,000 public chains were left out of co-occurrence clustering, as were about 5 repertoires with anomalous nucleotide sharing. The clones in this table, taken by TCRdb from immuneACCESS, are in-frame only. Not every clone is retained; where verified, under half of the shortfall comes from an unresolved V gene, and the cause of the rest is unknown. The V and J calls and the clone size are those of that table, but D and trimming were determined from the DNA. Counted in this sample were some 190,000 clones; over 80% of them appeared once. 1.3% to 1.5% of the sample lies in the top ten.

The chain is encoded by TRBV6-1 joined to TRBJ2-5; a stretch of 9 junction bases matches TRBD2. This clonotype was obtained from a girl aged 10-17 years in good health and CMV-seropositive. Specimen: PBMCs. DNA sequence: TGTGCCAGCAGTGAATCTGTACTGCGGGAGGGCCAAGAGACCCAGTACTTC. Its translation reads: CASSESVLREGQETQYF.